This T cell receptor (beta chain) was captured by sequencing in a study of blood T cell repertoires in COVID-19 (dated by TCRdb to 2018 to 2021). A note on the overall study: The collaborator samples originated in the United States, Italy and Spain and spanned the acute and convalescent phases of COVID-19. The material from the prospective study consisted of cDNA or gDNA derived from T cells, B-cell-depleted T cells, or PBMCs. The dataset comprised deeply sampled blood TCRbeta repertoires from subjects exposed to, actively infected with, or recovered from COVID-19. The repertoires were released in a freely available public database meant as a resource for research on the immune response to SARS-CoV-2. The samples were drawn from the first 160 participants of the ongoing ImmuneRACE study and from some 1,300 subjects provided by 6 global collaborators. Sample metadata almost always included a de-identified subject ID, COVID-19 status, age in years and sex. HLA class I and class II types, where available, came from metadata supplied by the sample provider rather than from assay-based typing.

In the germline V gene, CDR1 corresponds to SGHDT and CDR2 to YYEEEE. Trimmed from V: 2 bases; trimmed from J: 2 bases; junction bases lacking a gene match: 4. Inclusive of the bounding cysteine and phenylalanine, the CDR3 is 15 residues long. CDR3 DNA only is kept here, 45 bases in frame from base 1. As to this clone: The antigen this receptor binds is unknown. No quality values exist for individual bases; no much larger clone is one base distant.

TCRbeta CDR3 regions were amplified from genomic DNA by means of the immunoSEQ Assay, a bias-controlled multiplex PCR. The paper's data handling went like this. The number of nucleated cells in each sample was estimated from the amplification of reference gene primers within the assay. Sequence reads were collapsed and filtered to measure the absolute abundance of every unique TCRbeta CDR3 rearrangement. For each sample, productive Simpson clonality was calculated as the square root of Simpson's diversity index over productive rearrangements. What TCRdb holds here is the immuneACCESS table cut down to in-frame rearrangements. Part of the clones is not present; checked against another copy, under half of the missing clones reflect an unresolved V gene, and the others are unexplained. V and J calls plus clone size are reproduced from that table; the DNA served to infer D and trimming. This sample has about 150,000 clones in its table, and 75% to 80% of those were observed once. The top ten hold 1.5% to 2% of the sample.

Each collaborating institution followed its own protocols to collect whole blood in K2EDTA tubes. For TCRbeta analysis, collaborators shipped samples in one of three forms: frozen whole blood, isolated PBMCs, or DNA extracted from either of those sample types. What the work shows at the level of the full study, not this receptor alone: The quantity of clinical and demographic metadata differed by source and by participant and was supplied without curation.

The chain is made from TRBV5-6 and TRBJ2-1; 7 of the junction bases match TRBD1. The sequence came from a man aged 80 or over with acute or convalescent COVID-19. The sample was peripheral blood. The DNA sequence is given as TGTGCCAGCAGCTTTCGTGACAGGGCCTACAATGAGCAGTTCTTC. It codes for CASSFRDRAYNEQFF.